Reported below is one T cell receptor beta chain. Its antigen is unknown. PCR primers comprised 60 Vbeta and 13 Jbeta primers. Some clones are missing from TCRdb's copy, which holds only in-frame ones; the method was immunoSEQ multiplex PCR. Seen here are about 120,000 clones, around 77% observed once, and the top ten hold approximately 5%. The CDR3 runs to 14 residues. Per germline, CDR1 MNHNS and CDR2 SASEGT. This sample is drawn from a study of cytomegalovirus exposure and HLA in healthy donors. Study-level information: In a previous analysis, some 110 million unique TCR beta sequences were found from 150 million to 200 million T cells.

Study-wide results and limits: A missense DCLRE1C variant was associated with V- and J-gene trimming of TCR beta chains in a later analysis, and an independent cohort replicated the association.

The source of this sequence is a man aged 45-65 years in good health and CMV-seropositive. Sequencing was performed on PBMCs. V and J are TRBV6-1 and TRBJ2-5; no definite D call. The DNA end is more similar to TRBJ2-7, so the J call may be wrong. The CDR3 DNA follows: TGTGCCTGTAAGACACGGTCAAGCTCCTACGAGCAGTACTTC. Translation gives CACKTRSSSYEQYF.